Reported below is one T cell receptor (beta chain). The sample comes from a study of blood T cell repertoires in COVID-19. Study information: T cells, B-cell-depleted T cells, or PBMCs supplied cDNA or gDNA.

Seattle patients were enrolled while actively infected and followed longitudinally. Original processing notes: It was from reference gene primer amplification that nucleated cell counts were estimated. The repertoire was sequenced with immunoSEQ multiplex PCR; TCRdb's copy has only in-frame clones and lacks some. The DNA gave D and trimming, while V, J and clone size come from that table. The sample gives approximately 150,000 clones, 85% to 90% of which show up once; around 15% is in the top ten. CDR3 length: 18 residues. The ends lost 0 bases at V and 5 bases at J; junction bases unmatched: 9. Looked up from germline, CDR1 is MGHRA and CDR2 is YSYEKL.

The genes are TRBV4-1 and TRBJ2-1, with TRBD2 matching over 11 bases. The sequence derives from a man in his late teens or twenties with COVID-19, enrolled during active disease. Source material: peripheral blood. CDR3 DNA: TGCGCCAGCAGCCAAGATCTTTTCGGACTAGCGGGCCACAATGAGCAGTTCTTC. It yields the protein CASSQDLFGLAGHNEQFF.